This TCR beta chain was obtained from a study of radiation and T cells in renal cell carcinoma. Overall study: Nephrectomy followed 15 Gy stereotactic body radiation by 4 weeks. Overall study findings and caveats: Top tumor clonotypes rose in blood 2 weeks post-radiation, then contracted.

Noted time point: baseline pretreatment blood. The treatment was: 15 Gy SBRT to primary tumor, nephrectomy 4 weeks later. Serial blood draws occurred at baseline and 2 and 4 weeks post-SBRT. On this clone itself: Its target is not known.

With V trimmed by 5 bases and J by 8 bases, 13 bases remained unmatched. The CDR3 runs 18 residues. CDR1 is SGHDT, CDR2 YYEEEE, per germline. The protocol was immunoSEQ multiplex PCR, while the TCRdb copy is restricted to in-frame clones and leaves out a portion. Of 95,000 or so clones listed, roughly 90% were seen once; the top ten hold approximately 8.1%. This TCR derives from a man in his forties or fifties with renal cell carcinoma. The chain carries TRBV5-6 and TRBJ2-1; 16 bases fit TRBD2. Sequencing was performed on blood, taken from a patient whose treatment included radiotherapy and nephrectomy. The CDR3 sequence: CASSAGTSGRGFRDEQFF. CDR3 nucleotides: TGTGCCAGCAGTGCCGGGACTAGCGGGAGGGGGTTCCGCGATGAGCAGTTCTTC.